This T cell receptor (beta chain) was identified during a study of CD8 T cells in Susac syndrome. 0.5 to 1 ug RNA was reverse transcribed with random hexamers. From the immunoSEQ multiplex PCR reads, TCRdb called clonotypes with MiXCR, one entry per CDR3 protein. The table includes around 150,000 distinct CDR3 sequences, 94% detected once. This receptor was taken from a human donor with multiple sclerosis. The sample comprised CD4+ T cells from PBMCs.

CDR3 residues: CASSSPGQGSYEQYF. The CDR3 DNA reads as TGTGCCAGCAGTTCGCCGGGACAGGGATCCTACGAGCAGTACTTC. J is TRBJ2-7 and V is TRBV5-6, with 9 positions matching TRBD1. The CDR3 extends over 15 amino acids. Trimming at V came to 5 bases and at J to 1 base, leaving 7 bases not matched to a gene. CDR1 and CDR2 from the germline V gene are SGHDT and YYEEEE.